This TCR beta chain was obtained from a study of metastatic and nonmetastatic thyroid tumors. For the study at large: Repertoire comparisons spanned blood and tumor or nodule tissue from malignant and benign thyroid patients. General study results and limits: It was reported that TCR beta diversity was significantly higher in malignant thyroid tumors than benign nodules, in blood and tumor.

Nobody among the patients had been given any treatment before thyroid surgery. For this clone: The antigen is unknown.

Trimming shortened V by 0 bases and J by 0 bases, and 9 bases separated the two germline ends. The CDR3 sequence is 16 residues long. Germline V gene data show CDR1 as MNHEY and CDR2 as SVGEGT. How the authors handled the data: The distant-metastasis classifier for papillary thyroid cancer was built from CDR3 differences across clinicopathological groups. TCRdb re-analyzed the PCR reads through MiXCR. TCRdb's processing, not the authors', yielded these V and J calls. The repertoire holds approximately 84,000 clones, with 14% to 15% as singletons. Sequences were obtained from blood. The origin of this receptor is a female donor with papillary thyroid cancer or a benign thyroid nodule (not recorded which). Some clones in this sample may be carry-over from other donors' samples. The chain couples TRBV6-2 or TRBV6-3 to TRBJ1-3; the D is unclear. The CDR3 region is CASSYSTVSSGNTIYF. The CDR3 nucleotides are TGTGCCAGCAGTTACTCTACGGTATCCTCTGGAAACACCATATATTTT.